This T cell receptor beta chain was sequenced for a study of OX40 agonist ivuxolimab in advanced cancers. About this clone: Its antigen is as yet unknown.

TCRdb's copy holds only in-frame clones and misses some; the assay was immunoSEQ multiplex PCR. The sample consists of 95,000 to 100,000 clones, around 90% of them appearing once. General study results and limits: Clones of CD4+ and CD8+ blood T cells grew by week 6 at doses of 0.1 to 3.0 mg/kg.

Between the trimmed V and J ends, which lost 0 bases and 0 bases, there was a span of 9 bases. In germline, CDR1 is SGHRS, CDR2 YFSETQ. The CDR3 is made up of 16 amino acids. The receptor was derived from an adult with an advanced solid tumor such as melanoma, head and neck, liver or kidney cancer. The input for sequencing was CD4+ or CD8+ T cells sorted from blood, taken in a trial of the OX40 agonist ivuxolimab. The V gene is TRBV5-1, the J gene TRBJ1-4; tentative D call: TRBD1 (5 bases). This chain's CDR3 is CASSLGSTATNEKLFF. CDR3 in DNA: TGCGCCAGCAGCTTGGGTTCGACAGCAACTAATGAAAAACTGTTTTTT.